This TCR beta chain was profiled in a study of low-dose radiotherapy and immunotherapy resistance in tumors. Study details: Treatment consisted of nivolumab 240 mg every two weeks and ipilimumab 1 mg/kg every six weeks, given intravenously to patients. Daily intake of oral aspirin 300 mg by patients lasted four cycles and began on cycle 1 day 1.

Ten or more counts support this clonotype. TRAV and TRBV primers primed cDNA for both TCRalpha and TCRbeta. Amplification, which lasted around 18 PCR cycles, used a constant-region primer and V-primer adapter to amplify TCRs. Amplification of the isolated mRNA used in vitro transcription. TCRdb called the reads again in MiXCR, with one record for every CDR3 protein. This table holds 60,000 to 90,000 distinct CDR3 sequences, roughly 30% found once. Described time point: before trial treatment. Patients deemed eligible presented with advanced solid tumors lacking tumor-infiltrating lymphocytes. Between the trimmed V and J ends, which lost 3 bases and 8 bases, there was a span of 16 bases. In germline, CDR1 is SEHNR, CDR2 FQNEAQ (reference sequence). The CDR3 length is 14 residues.

V gene TRBV7-9 combines with J gene TRBJ1-2, with D unclear. This receptor was identified in a female donor with ovarian cancer. The sequencing used PBMCs, collected before treatment. CDR3 coding DNA: TGTGCCAGCAGCTTCTCCGACACCCGTTGGGGCTACACCTTC. Translation: CASSFSDTRWGYTF.